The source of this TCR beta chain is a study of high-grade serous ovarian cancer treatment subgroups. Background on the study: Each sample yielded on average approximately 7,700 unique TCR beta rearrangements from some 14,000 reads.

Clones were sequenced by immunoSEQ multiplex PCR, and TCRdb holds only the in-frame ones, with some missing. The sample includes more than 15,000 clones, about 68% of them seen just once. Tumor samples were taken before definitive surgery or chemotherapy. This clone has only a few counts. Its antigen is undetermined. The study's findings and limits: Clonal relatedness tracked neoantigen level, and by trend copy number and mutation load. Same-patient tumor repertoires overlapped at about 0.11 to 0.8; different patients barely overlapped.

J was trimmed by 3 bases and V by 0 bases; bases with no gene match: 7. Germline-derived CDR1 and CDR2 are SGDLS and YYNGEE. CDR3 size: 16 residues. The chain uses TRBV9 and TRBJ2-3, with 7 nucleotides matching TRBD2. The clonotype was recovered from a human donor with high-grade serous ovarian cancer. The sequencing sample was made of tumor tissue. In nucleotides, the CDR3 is TGTGCCAGCAGCGTAGAGGGAGGGGATGAAACAGATACGCAGTATTTT. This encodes CASSVEGGDETDTQYF.